This T cell receptor (beta chain) was identified in a study of glioma-infiltrating T cells. As regards this clonotype: One junction end disagrees with the germline gene, perhaps due to a read error.

CDR3 size: 17 residues. CDR1 is DFQATT and CDR2 is SNEGSKA in the germline V gene (reference sequence). TCR alpha and beta CDR3 regions were amplified from RNA using iRepertoire nested multiplex PCR. In TCRdb, the multiplex PCR reads were re-called with MiXCR into one record per CDR3 protein. The sample carries about 180,000 distinct CDR3 sequences, around 40% recorded once. The source of this sequence is a human donor with low-grade glioma or glioblastoma, undergoing nonglioma brain surgery, or in good health (not recorded which). Sequencing was carried out using glioma tissue, nonneoplastic brain tissue, or PBMCs (not recorded which). The genes are TRBV20-1 and TRBJ1-5; D is possibly TRBD1 (6 bases). The CDR3 nucleotides read TGCAGTGCTAGAGGGATTTTTGCGGGGGCTGGCAATCAGCCCAAGAATTTT. Translating gives CSARGIFAGAGNQPKNF.